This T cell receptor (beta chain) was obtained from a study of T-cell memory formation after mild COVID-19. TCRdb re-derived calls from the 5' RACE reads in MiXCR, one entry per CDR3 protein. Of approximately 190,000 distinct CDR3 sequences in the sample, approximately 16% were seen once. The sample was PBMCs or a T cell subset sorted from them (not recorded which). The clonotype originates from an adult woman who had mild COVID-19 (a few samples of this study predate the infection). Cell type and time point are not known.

In DNA, the CDR3 is TGCAGCGTTGCGGGGACAGATAATTCACCCCTCCACTTT. The encoded protein is CSVAGTDNSPLHF. This rearrangement joins TRBV29-1 to TRBJ1-6, with 7 nucleotides matching TRBD1. The CDR3 runs 13 residues. V gave up 4 bases and J gave up 5 bases; unmatched junction bases: 2. Germline values: CDR1 SQVTM, CDR2 ANQGSEA.